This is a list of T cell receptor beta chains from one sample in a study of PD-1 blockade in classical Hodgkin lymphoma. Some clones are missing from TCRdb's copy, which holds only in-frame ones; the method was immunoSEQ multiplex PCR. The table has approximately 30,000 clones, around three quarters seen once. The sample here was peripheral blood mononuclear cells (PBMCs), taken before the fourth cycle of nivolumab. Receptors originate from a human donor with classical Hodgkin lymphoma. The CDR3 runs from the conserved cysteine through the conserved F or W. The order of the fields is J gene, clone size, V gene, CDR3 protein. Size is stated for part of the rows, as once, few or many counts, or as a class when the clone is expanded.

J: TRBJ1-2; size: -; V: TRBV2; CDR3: CASPTVIF
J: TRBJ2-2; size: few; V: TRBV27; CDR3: CASSLGGIGGELFF
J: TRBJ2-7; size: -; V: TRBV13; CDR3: CARSGVGGVSNEQYF
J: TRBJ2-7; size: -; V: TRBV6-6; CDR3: CASSYFTSGGTNEQYF
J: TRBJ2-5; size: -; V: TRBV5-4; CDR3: CASRMGTEETQYF
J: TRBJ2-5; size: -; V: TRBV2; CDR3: CASSDDSLGTQYF
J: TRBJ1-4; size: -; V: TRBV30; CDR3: CAWRTGGPLTLNEKLFF
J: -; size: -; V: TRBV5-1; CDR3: CASSLGAGVYEQYF
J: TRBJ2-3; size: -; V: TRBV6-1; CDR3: CASNGLATDTQYF
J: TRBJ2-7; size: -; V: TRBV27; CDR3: CASSPDSWERQYF
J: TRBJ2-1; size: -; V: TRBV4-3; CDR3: CASSQDDRGSSYNEQFF
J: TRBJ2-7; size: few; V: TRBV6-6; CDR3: CASSNTGSVYEQYF
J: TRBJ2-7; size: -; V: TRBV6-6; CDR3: CASGLAGGEGEQYF
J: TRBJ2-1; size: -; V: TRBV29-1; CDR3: CSVWGPTTGLSSYNEQFF
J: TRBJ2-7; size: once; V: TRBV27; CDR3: CASSFSVRYEQYF
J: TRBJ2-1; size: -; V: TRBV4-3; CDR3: CASSQNPGTAYYQFF
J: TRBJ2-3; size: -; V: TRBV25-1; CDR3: CASSEYRAGGNTDTQYF
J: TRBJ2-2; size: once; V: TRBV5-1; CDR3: CASHSPREAGELFF
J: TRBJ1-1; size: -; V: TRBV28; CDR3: CASSFMNTEAFF
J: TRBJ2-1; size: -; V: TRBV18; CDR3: CASSPGQQRMGSYNEQFF
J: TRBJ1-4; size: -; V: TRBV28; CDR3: CASRLNEKLFF
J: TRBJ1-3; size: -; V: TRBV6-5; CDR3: CASSYQRFTGGNTIYF
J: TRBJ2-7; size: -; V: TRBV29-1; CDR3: CSVEELTGRYEQYF
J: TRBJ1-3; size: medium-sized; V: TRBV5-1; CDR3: CASSNGFAKDF
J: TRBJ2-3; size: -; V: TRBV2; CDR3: CASSFSGLTVHTQYF
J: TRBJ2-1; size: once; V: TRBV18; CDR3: CASSPRDEEQFF
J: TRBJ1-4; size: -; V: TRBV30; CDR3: CAWSPGQGTRSEKLFF
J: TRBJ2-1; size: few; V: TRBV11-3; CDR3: CASSLSRRNEQFF
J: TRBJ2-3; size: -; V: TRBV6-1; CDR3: CASSEVKYSSTDTQYF
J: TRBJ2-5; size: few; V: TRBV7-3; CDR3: CASSYRDSATQYF
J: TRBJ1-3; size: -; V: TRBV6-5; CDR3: CASSSSSSGNTIYF
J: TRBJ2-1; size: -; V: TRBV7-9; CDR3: CASSRDSPSYNEQFF
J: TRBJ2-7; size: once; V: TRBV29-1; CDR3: CSVEYRYEQYF
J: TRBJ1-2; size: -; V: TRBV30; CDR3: CAWSVAANYGYTF
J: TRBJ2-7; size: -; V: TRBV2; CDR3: CASSRVGTAASYEQYF
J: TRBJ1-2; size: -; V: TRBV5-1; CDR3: CASSTRDTNYGYTF
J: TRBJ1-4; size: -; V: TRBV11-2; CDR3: CASSFRGDPNEKLFF
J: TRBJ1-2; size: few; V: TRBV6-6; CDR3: CASSYPPRAEVGYTF
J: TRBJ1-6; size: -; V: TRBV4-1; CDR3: CASSPGGQRYNSPLHF
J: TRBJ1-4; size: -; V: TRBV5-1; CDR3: CASSLAGSPNEKLFF
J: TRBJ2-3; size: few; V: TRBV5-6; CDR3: CASRGGADTQYF
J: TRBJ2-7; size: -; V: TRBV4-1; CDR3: CASSHQEMGRDEQYF
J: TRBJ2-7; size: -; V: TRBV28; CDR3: CASSPPTSGGVKQYF
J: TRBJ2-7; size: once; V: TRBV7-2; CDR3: CASSLAIPGDKQYF
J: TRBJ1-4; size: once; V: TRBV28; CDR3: CASSLSATNEKLFF